The clone carrying this TCR beta chain has more than one count but fewer than ten. The target antigen is unknown. Germline V gene sequence: CDR1 SEHNR, CDR2 FQNEAQ (reference sequence). The CDR3 contains 13 residues. Trimming stripped 1 base from V and 11 bases from J, with 14 bases between. This sample was included in a study of T cell repertoires in aging, cancer and after chemotherapy. Study summary: Pre- and post-chemotherapy samples were paired from glioblastoma patients treated with temozolomide-based therapy. Overall study results and limits: In cancer patients, declining TCR diversity with age involved lost richness and lost evenness. Compared with age-matched healthy donors, untreated hematological or solid cancer patients showed higher blood TCR clonality. These repertoire data do not allow conclusions about immunological memory after chemotherapy.

Peripheral blood genomic DNA, not sorted cells or RNA, was the template. TRB rearrangements spanning V, D and J were amplified using mixed TRB-A/B primers. Each CDR3 protein gets one entry after TCRdb re-called the multiplex PCR reads with MiXCR. Of about 2,900 distinct CDR3 sequences in the sample, about 30% were seen once. The gene calls are TRBV7-9 and TRBJ1-1, with D uncertain. The origin of this receptor is a human donor with a solid tumor. Material for sequencing was blood. CDR3 in amino acids: CASSLDEAGAAFF. In DNA form, the CDR3 reads TGTGCCAGCAGCTTAGACGAGGCAGGTGCCGCTTTCTTT.